The 27 T cell receptor beta chains in this list originate from one sample, sequenced in a study of tumour-infiltrating T cells in Burkitt lymphoma. TCRdb's table, derived via immunoSEQ multiplex PCR, lists solely in-frame clones and lacks some. Here the sample spans roughly 1,400 clones, under 95% being singletons. Sequenced sample: tumor tissue. These receptors came from a human donor with diffuse large B-cell lymphoma.

The chain couples TRBV5-6 to TRBJ2-1, with 9 bases fitting TRBD1. V trimming: 5 bases; J trimming: 7 bases; junction bases outside the gene matches: 13. Germline CDR1 reads SGHDT; CDR2 reads YYEEEE. The CDR3 is made up of 16 amino acids. This chain's CDR3 is CASRVGYGTGLNEQFF. CDR3 in DNA: TGTGCCAGCAGGGTAGGTTACGGGACAGGGCTTAATGAGCAGTTCTTC.

The CDR3 loop is CASSQDAGVNNEQFF. CDR3 DNA sequence: TGCGCCAGCAGCCAAGATGCGGGGGTCAACAATGAGCAGTTCTTC. The rearrangement links TRBV4-3 to TRBJ2-1; 7 bases are shared with TRBD2. The CDR3 is 15 amino acids. V shed 0 bases, J shed 5 bases, and the junction held 4 bases outside the gene matches. Germline assignment: CDR1 LGHNA and CDR2 YSLEER.

The chain uses TRBV27 and TRBJ2-3; D is ambiguous. Germline values: CDR1 MNHEY, CDR2 SMNVEV (reference sequence). This CDR3 contains 13 residues. Trimming stripped 5 bases from V and 3 bases from J, with 9 bases between. The chain's CDR3 is CASSPTTTDTQYF. The CDR3 DNA follows: TGTGCCAGCAGTCCAACGACGACAGATACGCAGTATTTT.

The rearrangement joins TRBV27 to TRBJ2-7; 9 bases fit TRBD2. Germline CDR1 and CDR2: MNHEY and SMNVEV (reference sequence). Trimming took 3 bases from V and 0 from J; bases not matched to a gene: 3. There are 15 residues in the CDR3. CDR3 residues: CASSLLAGFSYEQYF. As DNA, the CDR3 is TGTGCCAGCAGTTTGCTAGCGGGATTCTCCTACGAGCAGTACTTC.

This chain links TRBV25-1 with TRBJ2-6; D assignment may be TRBD1 or TRBD2 (6 bases each). The germline V and J ends were trimmed by 3 bases and 0 bases, with 9 bases remaining between them. CDR3 length equals 16 residues. Germline CDR1 MGHDK, CDR2 SYGVNS. The CDR3, as DNA: TGTGCCAGCAGTGATCCGGGGGCCTCTGGGGCCAACGTCCTGACTTTC. This sequence encodes CASSDPGASGANVLTF.

The rearrangement joins TRBV27 to TRBJ1-4; D not certain. Trimming took 8 bases from V and 4 from J, leaving 14 bases between them. The CDR3 covers 14 residues. Germline V gene data show CDR1 as MNHEY and CDR2 as SMNVEV (reference sequence). The CDR3, as DNA: TGTGCCAGCGCTCGGGGTAATGGTAATGAAAAACTGTTTTTT. Protein: CASARGNGNEKLFF.

This chain links TRBV18 with TRBJ2-1, with 12 nucleotides matching TRBD1. With V trimmed by 4 bases and J by 14 bases, 6 bases remained unmatched. The CDR3 runs to 13 residues. The V gene's germline CDR1 is KGHSH and CDR2 LQKENI. The CDR3 region has the DNA TGTGCCAGCTCACATCGGGACAGGGGGCGGGAGTTCTTC. This sequence encodes CASSHRDRGREFF.

This chain links TRBV29-1 with TRBJ2-7; 8 bases line up with TRBD1. The germline CDR1 and CDR2 sequences are SQVTM and ANQGSEA. The CDR3 spans 14 residues. V shed 5 bases, J shed 6 bases, and the junction held 12 bases outside the gene matches. CDR3 nucleotides: TGCAGCGTTTTTCCAGGGGGCGCTTTGTCCGAGCAGTACTTC. Protein product: CSVFPGGALSEQYF.

The rearrangement links TRBV5-1 to TRBJ2-1; D remains unclear. This CDR3 region has 12 residues. Germline V CDR1 and CDR2: SGHRS, YFSETQ. V dropped 1 base and J dropped 7 bases, with 6 bases sitting between them. This CDR3 reads CASSLLGNEQFF. For the CDR3, the DNA is TGCGCCAGCAGCTTGCTGGGGAATGAGCAGTTCTTC.

The genes are TRBV18 and TRBJ2-1; 12 bases fit TRBD2. The CDR3 has 14 amino acids. The junction had 4 bases not matched to a gene; V was cut back by 7 bases and J by 6 bases. Germline V CDR1 and CDR2: KGHSH, LQKENI. Written as DNA, the CDR3 is TGTGCCAGCTATCCGGGACTAGCGGGCAATGAGCAGTTCTTC. This gives the protein CASYPGLAGNEQFF.

The CDR3 reads CASSLASGYYNEQFF. The DNA for the CDR3 is TGTGCCAGCAGTTTAGCTAGCGGCTACTACAATGAGCAGTTCTTC. The chain has TRBV6-6 and TRBJ2-1, with 7 bases matching TRBD2. The length of the CDR3 is 15 residues. CDR1 is MNHNY, CDR2 SVGAGI, per germline (reference sequence). J lost 3 bases, V lost 4 bases, and 6 bases had no gene match.

The chain carries TRBV19 and TRBJ1-5; D not certain. Trimming removed 3 bases from V and 7 bases from J, with 7 bases in between. This CDR3 spans 12 amino acids. Germline values: CDR1 LNHDA, CDR2 SQIVND (reference sequence). This CDR3 reads CASSIGWQPQHF. DNA of the CDR3: TGTGCCAGTAGTATTGGATGGCAGCCCCAGCATTTT.

The V gene is TRBV5-8, the J gene TRBJ2-5; unclear D gene. CDR3 length: 16 amino acids. V shed 4 bases and J shed 4 bases, with 20 bases lying between them. The V gene's germline CDR1 is SGHTS and CDR2 YDEGEE. CDR3 DNA sequence: TGTGCCAGCAGCCCCACGGGCGGCCCCGGGCCAGAGACCCAGTACTTC. This gives the protein CASSPTGGPGPETQYF.

CDR3 loop: CASSLVGGAEGYEQYF. CDR3 in DNA: TGTGCCAGCAGCTTAGTGGGAGGGGCTGAAGGCTACGAGCAGTACTTC. This chain uses TRBV7-9 with TRBJ2-7; 7 bases line up with TRBD2. Germline CDR1 is SEHNR and CDR2 is FQNEAQ (reference sequence). Trimming removed 1 base from V and 3 bases from J; junction bases left unmatched: 9. This CDR3 has 16 amino acids. The entire variable domain, with the rest obtained from reference TRBV7-9 and TRBJ2-7, is as follows: DTGVSQNPRHKITKRGQNVTFRCDPISEHNRLYWYRQTLGQGPEFLTYFQNEAQLEKSRLLSDRFSAERPKGSFSTLEIQRTEQGDSAMYLCASSLVGGAEGYEQYFGPGTRLTVT.

This chain joins TRBV4-1 and TRBJ2-7, with D uncertain. The germline V and J ends were trimmed by 3 bases and 2 bases, with 8 bases remaining between them. This CDR3 has 13 amino acids. Germline V gene lookup returns CDR1 MGHRA and CDR2 YSYEKL. CDR3 in amino acids: CASSHPFAYEQYF. In DNA form, the CDR3 reads TGCGCCAGCAGCCACCCTTTTGCCTACGAGCAGTACTTC.

DNA of the CDR3: TGTGCCAGCAGCCGGGGACTAGCCAGCGAGCAGTTCTTC. Translating gives CASSRGLASEQFF. This rearrangement joins TRBV13 to TRBJ2-1, with TRBD2 matching 9 bases. From germline, CDR1 is PRHDT and CDR2 FYEKMQ (reference sequence). The CDR3 loop spans 13 amino acids. Trimming at V came to 5 bases and at J to 10 bases, leaving 6 bases not matched to a gene.

This sequence joins TRBV15 and TRBJ1-4; TRBD1 is a possible D gene (5 bases). With 1 base removed from V and 3 bases from J, the gap between germline ends came to 9 bases. Germline V gives CDR1 LNHNV, CDR2 YYDKDF (reference sequence). The CDR3 is made up of 15 amino acids. This chain's CDR3 is CATSRARVSNEKLFF. The CDR3 DNA follows: TGTGCCACCAGCAGAGCCAGGGTATCTAATGAAAAACTGTTTTTT.

The count of this clone is one. The chain carries TRBV28 and TRBJ2-5, with 8 bases matching TRBD2. CDR1 and CDR2 from the germline V gene are MDHEN and SYDVKM. The CDR3 covers 17 residues. V dropped 5 bases and J dropped 2; count of bases not matched to a gene: 13. The CDR3 nucleotides read TGTGCCAGCAGTCCCCTGCCCTTTAGCGGGGCACAAGAGACCCAGTACTTC. This gives the protein CASSPLPFSGAQETQYF.

The gene calls are TRBV4-1 and TRBJ2-6, with D possibly called TRBD1 or TRBD2 (5 bases each). The CDR3 sequence is 16 residues long. The germline V gene encodes CDR1 MGHRA and CDR2 YSYEKL. Trimming cost V 0 bases and J 5 bases, with 11 bases left between them. Written as DNA, the CDR3 is TGCGCCAGCAGCCAAGATCGAGGGGCTTGGGCCAACGTCCTGACTTTC. Translating it yields CASSQDRGAWANVLTF.

On this clone itself: The identical CDR3 is also encoded by other nucleotide sequences in the sample. The V gene is TRBV5-6, the J gene TRBJ2-6; D remains unclear. Per the germline V gene, CDR1 is SGHDT and CDR2 is YYEEEE. Trimming pared 5 bases from V and 0 bases from J, leaving 9 bases between. This CDR3 is built from 15 residues. The CDR3 DNA reads as TGTGCCAGCAGTTTGCGGTCCTCTGGGGCCAACGTCCTGACTTTC. It yields the protein CASSLRSSGANVLTF. Based on the CDR3 plus reference TRBV5-6 and TRBJ2-6, the full variable domain is DAGVTQSPTHLIKTRGQQVTLRCSPKSGHDTVSWYQQALGQGPQFIFQYYEEEERQRGNFPDRFSGHQFPNYSSELNVNALLLGDSALYLCASSLRSSGANVLTFGAGSRLTVL.

V gene TRBV21-1 combines with J gene TRBJ2-2; the table's D call, TRBD1, was not checked against the DNA. TRBV21-1 is a pseudogene locus. The CDR3 runs 17 residues. The DNA of the CDR3 is TGTGCCAGCAGCAAAGGTGGTCGGACAGAGAACACCGGGGAGCTGTTTTTT. This translates into CASSKGGRTENTGELFF.

This chain links TRBV5-1 with TRBJ2-3; 14 bases align to TRBD2. The CDR3 has 17 amino acids. Germline-derived CDR1 and CDR2 are SGHRS and YFSETQ. The trim removed 0 bases at V and 3 bases at J, leaving 3 bases unmatched. The CDR3 sequence: CASSLVGLAGETDTQYF. The CDR3 DNA sequence: TGCGCCAGCAGCTTGGTGGGACTAGCGGGAGAGACAGATACGCAGTATTTT.

The DNA of the CDR3 is TGCGCCAGCAGCCAAGATTTCGGGGCAGGGAAAGAGACCCAGTACTTC. It codes for CASSQDFGAGKETQYF. This chain links TRBV4-3 with TRBJ2-5, with D possibly being TRBD1 or TRBD2 (5 bases each). Per the germline V gene, CDR1 is LGHNA and CDR2 is YSLEER. The ends were cut back, 0 bases at V and 3 bases at J, with 14 bases in the middle. The CDR3 loop spans 16 amino acids.

In DNA form, the CDR3 reads TGCAGCGTTGTAGGACAGGGGAACATTCAGTACTTC. It codes for CSVVGQGNIQYF. The chain carries TRBV29-1 and TRBJ2-4; 9 nucleotides line up with TRBD1. The V and J ends lost 4 bases and 7 bases, in that order; junction bases with no gene match: 2. Germline values: CDR1 SQVTM, CDR2 ANQGSEA. This CDR3 is built from 12 residues.

This clone rates as hyperexpanded. The chain is built from TRBV10-2 and TRBJ2-7; D gene uncertain. This CDR3 is built from 12 residues. Trimming took off 0 bases at V and 7 bases at J, with 7 bases between the two ends. The germline V gene encodes CDR1 WSHSY and CDR2 SAAADI. The CDR3 DNA follows: TGCGCCAGCAGTGAGTCGAGTAGAGAGCAGTACTTC. It encodes CASSESSREQYF.

The chain has TRBV9 and TRBJ2-2, with 7 bases aligning to TRBD2. CDR3 length: 16 amino acids. The V gene's germline CDR1 is SGDLS and CDR2 YYNGEE. V dropped 2 bases and J dropped 6; count of bases not matched to a gene: 10. The chain's CDR3 is CASSVGGRAIAGELFF. The CDR3, as DNA: TGTGCCAGCAGCGTCGGAGGGAGGGCCATCGCCGGGGAGCTGTTTTTT.

The V call is TRBV6-5, the J call TRBJ2-2; D is undetermined. V dropped 5 bases and J dropped 1 base, with 11 bases sitting between them. The V gene's germline CDR1 is MNHEY and CDR2 SVGAGI. This CDR3 is built from 15 residues. The CDR3 DNA follows: TGTGCCAGCAGTATCGGCCGTGTGAACACCGGGGAGCTGTTTTTT. This sequence encodes CASSIGRVNTGELFF.